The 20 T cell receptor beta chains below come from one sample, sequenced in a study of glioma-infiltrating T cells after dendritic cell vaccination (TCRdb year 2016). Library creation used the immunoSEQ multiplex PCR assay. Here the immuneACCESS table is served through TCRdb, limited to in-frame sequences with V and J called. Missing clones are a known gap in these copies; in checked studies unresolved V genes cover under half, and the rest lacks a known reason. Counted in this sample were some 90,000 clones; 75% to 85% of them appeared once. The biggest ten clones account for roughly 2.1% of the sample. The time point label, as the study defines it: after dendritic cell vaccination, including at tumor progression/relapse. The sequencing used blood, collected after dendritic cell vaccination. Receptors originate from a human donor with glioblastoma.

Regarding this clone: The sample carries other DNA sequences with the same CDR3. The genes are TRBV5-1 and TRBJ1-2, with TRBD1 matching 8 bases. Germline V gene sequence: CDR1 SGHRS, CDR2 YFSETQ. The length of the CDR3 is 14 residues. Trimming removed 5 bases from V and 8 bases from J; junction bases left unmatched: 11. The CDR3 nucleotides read TGCGCCAGCAGGCCGGGACAGGAGGTCTACGGCTACACCTTC. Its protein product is CASRPGQEVYGYTF.

CDR3 region: CASSLYIPPTGSAARGADTQYF. The CDR3 coding sequence is TGTGCCAGCAGTTTATACATCCCACCGACAGGGTCCGCAGCTCGTGGCGCAGATACGCAGTATTTT. The chain recombines TRBV27 with TRBJ2-3, with 7 bases aligning to TRBD1. This CDR3 has 22 residues. With 1 base clipped from V and 4 bases from J, the junction kept 26 bases outside the gene matches. The germline V gene encodes CDR1 MNHEY and CDR2 SMNVEV (reference sequence).

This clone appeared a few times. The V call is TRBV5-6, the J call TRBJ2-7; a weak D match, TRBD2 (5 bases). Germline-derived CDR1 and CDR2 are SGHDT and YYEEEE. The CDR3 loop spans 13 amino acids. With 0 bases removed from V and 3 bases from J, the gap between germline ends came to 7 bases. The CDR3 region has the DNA TGTGCCAGCAGCTTGGGAGGGTTCTACGAGCAGTACTTC. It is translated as CASSLGGFYEQYF. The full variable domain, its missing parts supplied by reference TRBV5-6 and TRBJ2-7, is DAGVTQSPTHLIKTRGQQVTLRCSPKSGHDTVSWYQQALGQGPQFIFQYYEEEERQRGNFPDRFSGHQFPNYSSELNVNALLLGDSALYLCASSLGGFYEQYFGPGTRLTVT.

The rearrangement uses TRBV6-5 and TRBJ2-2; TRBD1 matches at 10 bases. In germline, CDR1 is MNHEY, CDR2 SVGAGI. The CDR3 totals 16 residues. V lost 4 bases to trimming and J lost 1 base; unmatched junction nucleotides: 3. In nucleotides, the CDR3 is TGTGCCAGCAGTTCCCGGGACAGGGGGAACACCGGGGAGCTGTTTTTT. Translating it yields CASSSRDRGNTGELFF.

The CDR3 nucleotides are TGCGCCAGCAGCGTCCGGGACAGGTACAATGAGCAGTTCTTC. Translated: CASSVRDRYNEQFF. V and J are TRBV5-1 and TRBJ2-1; TRBD1 aligns across 8 bases. The CDR3 has 14 amino acids. The ends lost 4 bases at V and 4 bases at J; junction bases unmatched: 4. The germline V gene encodes CDR1 SGHRS and CDR2 YFSETQ.

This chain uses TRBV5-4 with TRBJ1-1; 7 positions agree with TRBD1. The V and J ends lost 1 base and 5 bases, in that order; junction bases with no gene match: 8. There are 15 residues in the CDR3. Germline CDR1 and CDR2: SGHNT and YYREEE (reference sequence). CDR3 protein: CASSLISTGATEAFF. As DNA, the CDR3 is TGTGCCAGCAGCTTGATAAGTACAGGGGCGACTGAAGCTTTCTTT. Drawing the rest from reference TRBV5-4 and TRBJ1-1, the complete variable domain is ETGVTQSPTHLIKTRGQQVTLRCSSQSGHNTVSWYQQALGQGPQFIFQYYREEENGRGNFPPRFSGLQFPNYSSELNVNALELDDSALYLCASSLISTGATEAFFGQGTRLTVV.

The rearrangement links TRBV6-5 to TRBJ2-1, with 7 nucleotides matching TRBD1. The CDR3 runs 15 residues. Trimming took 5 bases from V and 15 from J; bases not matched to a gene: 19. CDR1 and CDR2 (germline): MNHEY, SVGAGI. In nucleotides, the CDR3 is TGTGCCAGCAGTCCCGCGGAACAGGGGTCCCCCAGAGGGTTCTTC. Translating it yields CASSPAEQGSPRGFF.

In DNA, the CDR3 is TGTGCCAGCAGCACCCGAGGGAGGGCCTACGAGCAGTACTTC. Translated: CASSTRGRAYEQYF. The rearrangement links TRBV13 to TRBJ2-7; 7 nucleotides agree with TRBD2. V was pared by 5 bases and J by 2 bases, with 6 bases of the junction left unmatched. The V gene's germline CDR1 is PRHDT and CDR2 FYEKMQ (reference sequence). There are 14 residues in the CDR3.

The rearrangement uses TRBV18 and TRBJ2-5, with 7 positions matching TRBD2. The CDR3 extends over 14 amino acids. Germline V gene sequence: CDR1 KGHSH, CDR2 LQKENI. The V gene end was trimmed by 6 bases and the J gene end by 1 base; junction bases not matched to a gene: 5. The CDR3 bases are TGTGCCAGCTCGTCCGGGGGGACCCAAGAGACCCAGTACTTC. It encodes CASSSGGTQETQYF.

CDR3 residues: CASSKLSGSSYNEQFF. Written as DNA, the CDR3 is TGTGCCAGCAGCAAACTTAGCGGGAGCTCCTACAATGAGCAGTTCTTC. The chain uses TRBV5-6 and TRBJ2-1; 9 positions agree with TRBD2. Germline V gene sequence: CDR1 SGHDT, CDR2 YYEEEE. After removal of 4 bases from V and 0 bases from J, the junction contained 5 bases not matched to a gene. This CDR3 comprises 16 residues.

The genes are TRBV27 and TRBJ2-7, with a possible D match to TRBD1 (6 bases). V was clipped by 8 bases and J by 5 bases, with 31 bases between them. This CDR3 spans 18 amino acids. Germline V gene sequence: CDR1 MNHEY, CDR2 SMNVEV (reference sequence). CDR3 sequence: CASSRRLSQGRFLHEQYV. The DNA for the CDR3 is TGTGCCAGCTCAAGAAGGCTATCACAGGGTAGATTCTTGCACGAGCAGTACGTC.

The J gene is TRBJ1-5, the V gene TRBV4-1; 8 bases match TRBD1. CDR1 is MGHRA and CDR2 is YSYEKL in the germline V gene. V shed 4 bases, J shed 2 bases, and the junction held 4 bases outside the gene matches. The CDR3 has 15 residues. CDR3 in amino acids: CASSRLTGGNQPQHF. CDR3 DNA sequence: TGCGCCAGCAGCCGATTGACAGGGGGCAATCAGCCCCAGCATTTT.

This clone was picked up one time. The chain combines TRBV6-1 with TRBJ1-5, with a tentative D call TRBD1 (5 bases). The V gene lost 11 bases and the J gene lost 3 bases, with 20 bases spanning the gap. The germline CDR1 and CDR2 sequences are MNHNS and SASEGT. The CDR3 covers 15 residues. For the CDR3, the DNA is TGTGCCGGAAATTCGGGACTTCCTACCAATCAGCCCCAGCATTTT. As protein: CAGNSGLPTNQPQHF.

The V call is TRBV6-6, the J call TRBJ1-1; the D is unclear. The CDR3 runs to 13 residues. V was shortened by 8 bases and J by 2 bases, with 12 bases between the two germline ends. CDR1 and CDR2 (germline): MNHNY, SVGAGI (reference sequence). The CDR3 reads CASCRRVNTEAFF. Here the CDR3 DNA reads TGTGCCAGCTGTCGGCGGGTTAACACTGAAGCTTTCTTT.

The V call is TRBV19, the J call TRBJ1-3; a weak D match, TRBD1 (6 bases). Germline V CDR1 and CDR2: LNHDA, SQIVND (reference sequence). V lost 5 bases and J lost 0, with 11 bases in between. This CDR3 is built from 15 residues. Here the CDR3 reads CASSSRGASGNTIYF. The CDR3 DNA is TGTGCCAGTAGTTCGCGGGGGGCCTCTGGAAACACCATATATTTT.

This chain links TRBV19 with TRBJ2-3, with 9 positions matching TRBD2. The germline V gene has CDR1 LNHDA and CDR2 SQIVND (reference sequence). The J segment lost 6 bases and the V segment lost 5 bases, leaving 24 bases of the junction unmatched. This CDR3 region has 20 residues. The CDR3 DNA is TGTGCCAGTAGTTTCCCAGCGAGCGGGGGGAGTCCCGCCGCGGGGGATACGCAGTATTTT. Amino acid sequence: CASSFPASGGSPAAGDTQYF.

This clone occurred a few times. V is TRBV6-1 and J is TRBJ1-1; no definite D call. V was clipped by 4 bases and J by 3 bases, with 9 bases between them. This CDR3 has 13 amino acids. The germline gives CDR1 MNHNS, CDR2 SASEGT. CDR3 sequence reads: CASSGQEDTEAFF. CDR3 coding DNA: TGTGCCAGCAGTGGTCAGGAGGACACTGAAGCTTTCTTT.

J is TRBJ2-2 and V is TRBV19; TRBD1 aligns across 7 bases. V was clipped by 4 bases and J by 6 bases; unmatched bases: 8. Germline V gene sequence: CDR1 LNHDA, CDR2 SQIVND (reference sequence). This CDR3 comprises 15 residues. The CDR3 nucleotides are TGTGCCAGTAGTACCAGACAGGGATCAGCCGGGGAGCTGTTTTTT. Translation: CASSTRQGSAGELFF.

The CDR3 nucleotides are TGTGCCAGCAGTGCACAGGGAAAGTCTAGCTATGGCTACACCTTC. This sequence encodes CASSAQGKSSYGYTF. The chain combines TRBV2 with TRBJ1-2; the D gene is possibly TRBD1 (6 bases). Trimming removed 4 bases at V and 4 bases at J, with 16 bases between. Germline V gene sequence: CDR1 SNHLY, CDR2 FYNNEI. The CDR3 is made up of 15 amino acids.

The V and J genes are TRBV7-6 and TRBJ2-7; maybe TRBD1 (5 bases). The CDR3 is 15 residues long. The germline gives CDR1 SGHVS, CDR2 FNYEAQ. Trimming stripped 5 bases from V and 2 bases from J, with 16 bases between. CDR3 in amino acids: CASSEGRQITYEQYF. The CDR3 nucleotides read TGTGCCAGCAGCGAAGGGCGACAGATTACCTACGAGCAGTACTTC.